These 8 T cell receptor beta chains were sequenced from one sample in a study of T cells after somatic rescue of genetic block. Clones were read by immunoSEQ multiplex PCR, and TCRdb kept only the in-frame ones, dropping some. The sample shows some 15,000 clones, about 65% of them seen only once. The sequenced sample consisted of peripheral blood mononuclear cells (PBMCs). The receptor source for this set is a young man.

V usage is TRBV5-1 and J usage is TRBJ1-5, with unresolved D. CDR1 and CDR2 (germline): SGHRS, YFSETQ. The V gene lost 0 bases and the J gene lost 2 bases, with 9 bases spanning the gap. The CDR3 runs to 15 residues. CDR3 amino acids: CASSLVTGGNQPQHF. As DNA, the CDR3 is TGCGCCAGCAGCTTGGTGACGGGTGGCAATCAGCCCCAGCATTTT.

The table lists this clone with a count of one. The genes are TRBV9 and TRBJ2-3, with a weak D call TRBD2 (6 bases). The CDR3 contains 16 residues. V was pared by 1 base and J by 2 bases, with 14 bases between. CDR1 is SGDLS and CDR2 is YYNGEE in the germline V gene. CDR3 bases: TGTGCCAGCAGCGTACACGGGACTTCTGACACAGATACGCAGTATTTT. Translating it yields CASSVHGTSDTDTQYF.

This sequence joins TRBV6-6 and TRBJ2-2; D is perhaps TRBD1 (5 bases). Per the germline V gene, CDR1 is MNHNY and CDR2 is SVGAGI (reference sequence). CDR3 length: 14 residues. V was pared by 5 bases and J by 9 bases, with 16 bases between. CDR3 nucleotides: TGTGCCAGCAGTACGGACACTCTACCTCGGGAGCTGTTTTTT. Translated, it gives CASSTDTLPRELFF.

The genes are TRBV7-3 and TRBJ1-1; D remains unclear. The ends were cut back, 8 bases at V and 1 base at J, with 11 bases in the middle. Germline assignment: CDR1 SGHTA and CDR2 FQGTGA. The CDR3 has 13 amino acids. DNA of the CDR3: TGTGCCAGCCGACTCGACTGGAACACTGAAGCTTTCTTT. Encoded protein: CASRLDWNTEAFF.

This clone was found once. The rearrangement uses TRBV11-2 and TRBJ2-1; possible D gene TRBD1, 6 bases. With 5 bases removed from V and 9 bases from J, the gap between germline ends came to 17 bases. Germline V gene sequence: CDR1 SGHAT, CDR2 FQNNGV. The CDR3 has 14 amino acids. CDR3 in amino acids: CASSPQGKVGEQFF. In DNA form, the CDR3 reads TGTGCCAGCAGCCCGCAGGGGAAAGTGGGTGAGCAGTTCTTC.

This chain's CDR3 is CAWIFRNRANYGYTF. CDR3 bases: TGTGCCTGGATTTTCCGGAACAGGGCTAACTATGGCTACACCTTC. The chain employs TRBV30 and TRBJ1-2; TRBD1 is a possible D gene (6 bases). From germline, CDR1 is GTSNPN and CDR2 SVGIG (reference sequence). V dropped 4 bases and J dropped 0 bases, with 15 bases sitting between them. There are 15 residues in the CDR3. The full variable domain, with the rest looked up from reference TRBV30 and TRBJ1-2, is SQTIHQWPATLVQPVGSPLSLECTVEGTSNPNLYWYRQAAGRGLQLLFYSVGIGQISSEVPQNLSASRPQDRQFILSSKKLLLSDSGFYLCAWIFRNRANYGYTFGSGTRLTVV.

The V call is TRBV9, the J call TRBJ2-5; perhaps D is TRBD1 or TRBD2 (5 bases each). The V gene's germline CDR1 is SGDLS and CDR2 YYNGEE. Trimming removed 0 bases at V and 4 bases at J, with 16 bases between. This CDR3 spans 16 amino acids. The CDR3 coding sequence is TGTGCCAGCAGCGTAGGCGGTAGGGGCGCGGGAGAGACCCAGTACTTC. The encoded protein is CASSVGGRGAGETQYF.

The V call is TRBV4-1, the J call TRBJ2-7; the match to TRBD1 covers 8 bases. V gave up 3 bases and J gave up 1 base; unmatched junction bases: 14. Germline V gives CDR1 MGHRA, CDR2 YSYEKL. The CDR3 totals 18 residues. The CDR3 loop reads CASSQRMGQGASSYEQYF. In DNA form, the CDR3 reads TGCGCCAGCAGCCAGAGGATGGGTCAGGGGGCATCATCCTACGAGCAGTACTTC.